A single sample gave rise to the 3 T cell receptor beta chains below, sequenced in a study of T-cell reconstitution after alpha-beta-depleted transplantation in children. Unique molecular identifiers were used to barcode this TCRbeta library. TCRdb called the PCR reads again in MiXCR, with one record for every CDR3 protein. Here the sample spans some 280,000 distinct CDR3 sequences, nearly 10% being singletons. Sequencing was performed on PBMCs from the stem cell graft donor, taken from the stem cell graft. The receptors were gathered from a human donor who donated a stem cell graft to a child with SCID.

The J gene is TRBJ2-5, the V gene TRBV12-3 or TRBV12-4; D is uncertain. V was pared by 8 bases and J by 0 bases, with 10 bases between. The CDR3 runs 13 residues. The CDR3 DNA reads TGTGCCAGCCGACGGACCTACCAAGAGACCCAGTACTTC. This gives the protein CASRRTYQETQYF.

There are a few counts of this clonotype. This rearrangement joins TRBV27 to TRBJ2-5, with D uncertain. This CDR3 contains 15 residues. V was pared by 2 bases and J by 5 bases, with 15 bases between. Germline values: CDR1 MNHEY, CDR2 SMNVEV (reference sequence). This chain's CDR3 is CASSLRARGGETQYF. The CDR3 DNA reads as TGTGCCAGCAGTTTACGGGCCCGTGGTGGGGAGACCCAGTACTTC.

The V gene is TRBV19, the J gene TRBJ1-2; no reliable D call. This CDR3 comprises 12 residues. Germline V gives CDR1 LNHDA, CDR2 SQIVND (reference sequence). Deletions cut 6 bases from V and 6 bases from J, with 11 bases between. The CDR3 protein is CASRVREHGYTF. The CDR3 DNA sequence: TGTGCCAGTAGGGTGAGGGAGCATGGCTACACCTTC.